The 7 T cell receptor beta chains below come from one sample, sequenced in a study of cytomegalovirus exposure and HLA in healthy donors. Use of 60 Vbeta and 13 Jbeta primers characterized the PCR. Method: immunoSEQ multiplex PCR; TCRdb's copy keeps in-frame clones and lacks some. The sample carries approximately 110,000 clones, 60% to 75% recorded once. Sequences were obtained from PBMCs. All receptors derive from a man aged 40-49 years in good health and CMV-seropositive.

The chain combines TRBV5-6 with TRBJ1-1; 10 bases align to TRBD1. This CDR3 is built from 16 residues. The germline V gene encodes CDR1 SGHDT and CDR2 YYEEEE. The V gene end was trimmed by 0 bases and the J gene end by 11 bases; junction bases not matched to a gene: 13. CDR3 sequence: CASSLGDRGPGVWAFF. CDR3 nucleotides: TGTGCCAGCAGCTTGGGTGACAGGGGGCCTGGGGTATGGGCTTTCTTT.

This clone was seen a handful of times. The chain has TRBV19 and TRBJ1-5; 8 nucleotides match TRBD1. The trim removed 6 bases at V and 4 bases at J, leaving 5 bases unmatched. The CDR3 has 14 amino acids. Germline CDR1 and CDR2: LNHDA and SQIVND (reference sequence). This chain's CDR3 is CASRAGGWNQPQHF. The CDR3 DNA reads TGTGCCAGTAGGGCAGGGGGCTGGAATCAGCCCCAGCATTTT.

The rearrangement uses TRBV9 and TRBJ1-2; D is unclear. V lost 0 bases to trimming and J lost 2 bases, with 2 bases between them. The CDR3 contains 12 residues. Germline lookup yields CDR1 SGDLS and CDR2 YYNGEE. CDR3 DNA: TGTGCCAGCAGCGTAGTAAACTATGGCTACACCTTC. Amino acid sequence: CASSVVNYGYTF.

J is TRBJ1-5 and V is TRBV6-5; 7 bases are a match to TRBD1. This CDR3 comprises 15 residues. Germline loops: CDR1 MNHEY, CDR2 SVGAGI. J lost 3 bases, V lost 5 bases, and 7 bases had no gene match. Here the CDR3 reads CASSNTGDPNQPQHF. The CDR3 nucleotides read TGTGCCAGCAGTAATACAGGGGATCCCAATCAGCCCCAGCATTTT.

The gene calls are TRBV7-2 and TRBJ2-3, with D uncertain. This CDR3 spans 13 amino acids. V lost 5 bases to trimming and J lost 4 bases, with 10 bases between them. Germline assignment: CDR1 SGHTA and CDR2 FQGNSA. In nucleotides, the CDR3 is TGTGCCAGCAGCCCGCAGAGGCCAGATACGCAGTATTTT. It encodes CASSPQRPDTQYF. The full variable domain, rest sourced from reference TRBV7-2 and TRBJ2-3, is GAGVSQSPSNKVTEKGKDVELRCDPISGHTALYWYRQSLGQGLEFLIYFQGNSAPDKSGLPSDRFSAERTGGSVSTLTIQRTQQEDSAVYLCASSPQRPDTQYFGPGTRLTVL.

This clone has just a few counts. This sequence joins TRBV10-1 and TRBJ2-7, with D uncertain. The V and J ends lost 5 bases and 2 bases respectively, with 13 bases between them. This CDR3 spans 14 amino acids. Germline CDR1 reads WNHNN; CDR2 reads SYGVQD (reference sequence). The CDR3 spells CASSFERPPYEQYF. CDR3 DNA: TGCGCCAGCAGTTTCGAGCGACCACCCTACGAGCAGTACTTC.

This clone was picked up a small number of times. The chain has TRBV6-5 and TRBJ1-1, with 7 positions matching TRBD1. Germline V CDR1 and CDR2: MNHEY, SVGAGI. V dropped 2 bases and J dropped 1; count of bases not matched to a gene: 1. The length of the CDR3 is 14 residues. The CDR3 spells CASSYRDRNTEAFF. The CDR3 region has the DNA TGTGCCAGCAGTTACCGGGACAGGAACACTGAAGCTTTCTTT.